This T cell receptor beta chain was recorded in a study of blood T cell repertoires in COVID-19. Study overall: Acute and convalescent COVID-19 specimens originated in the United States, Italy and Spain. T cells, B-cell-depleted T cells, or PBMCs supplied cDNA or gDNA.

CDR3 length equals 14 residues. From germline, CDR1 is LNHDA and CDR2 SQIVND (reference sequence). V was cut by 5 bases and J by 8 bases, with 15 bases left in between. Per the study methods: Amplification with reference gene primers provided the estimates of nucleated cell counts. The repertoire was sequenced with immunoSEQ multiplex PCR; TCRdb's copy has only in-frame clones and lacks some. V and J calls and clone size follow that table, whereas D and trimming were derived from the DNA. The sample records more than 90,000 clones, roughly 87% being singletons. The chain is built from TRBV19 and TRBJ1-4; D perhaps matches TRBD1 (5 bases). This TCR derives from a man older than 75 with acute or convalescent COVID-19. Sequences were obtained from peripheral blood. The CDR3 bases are TGTGCCAGTAGTCGCCGGGACGGGGGAGAAAAACTGTTTTTT. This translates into CASSRRDGGEKLFF.